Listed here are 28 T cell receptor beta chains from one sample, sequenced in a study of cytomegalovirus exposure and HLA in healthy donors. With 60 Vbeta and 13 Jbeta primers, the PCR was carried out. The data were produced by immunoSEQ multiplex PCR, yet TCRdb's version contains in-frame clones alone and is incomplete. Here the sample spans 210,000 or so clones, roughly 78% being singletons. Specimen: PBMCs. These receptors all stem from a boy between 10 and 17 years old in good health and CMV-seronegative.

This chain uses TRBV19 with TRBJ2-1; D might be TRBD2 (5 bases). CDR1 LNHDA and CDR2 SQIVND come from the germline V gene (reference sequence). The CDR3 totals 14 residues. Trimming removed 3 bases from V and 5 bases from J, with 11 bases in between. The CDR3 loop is CASSIGGPHNEQFF. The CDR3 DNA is TGTGCCAGTAGTATCGGCGGGCCTCACAATGAGCAGTTCTTC. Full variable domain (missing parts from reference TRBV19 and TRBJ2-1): DGGITQSPKYLFRKEGQNVTLSCEQNLNHDAMYWYRQDPGQGLRLIYYSQIVNDFQKGDIAEGYSVSREKKESFPLTVTSAQKNPTAFYLCASSIGGPHNEQFFGPGTRLTVL.

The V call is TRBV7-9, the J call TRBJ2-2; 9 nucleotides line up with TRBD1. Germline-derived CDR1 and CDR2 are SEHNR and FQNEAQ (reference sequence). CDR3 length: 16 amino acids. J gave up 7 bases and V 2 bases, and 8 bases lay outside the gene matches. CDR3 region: CASSLPGQGHRGELFF. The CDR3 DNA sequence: TGTGCCAGCAGCTTACCGGGACAGGGTCACCGCGGGGAGCTGTTTTTT.

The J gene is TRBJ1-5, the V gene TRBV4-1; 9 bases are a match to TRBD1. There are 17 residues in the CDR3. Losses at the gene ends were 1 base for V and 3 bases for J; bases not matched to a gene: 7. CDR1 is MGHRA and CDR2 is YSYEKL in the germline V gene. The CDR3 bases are TGCGCCAGCAGCCAAGCTCCGGGACAGGGCGCCAATCAGCCCCAGCATTTT. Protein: CASSQAPGQGANQPQHF.

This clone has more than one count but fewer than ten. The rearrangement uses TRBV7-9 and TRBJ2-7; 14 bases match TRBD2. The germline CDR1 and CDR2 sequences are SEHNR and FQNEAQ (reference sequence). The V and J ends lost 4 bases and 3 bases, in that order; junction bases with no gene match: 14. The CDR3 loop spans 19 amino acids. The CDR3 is CASSSRTSGGIKAHYEQYF. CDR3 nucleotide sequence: TGTGCCAGCAGCTCACGGACTAGCGGGGGGATTAAAGCTCACTACGAGCAGTACTTC.

For the CDR3, the DNA is TGTGCCAGCAGCCCAAAACGACAGGGGTCCTACGAGCAGTACTTC. It is translated as CASSPKRQGSYEQYF. The chain recombines TRBV7-8 with TRBJ2-7, with TRBD1 identical over 8 bases. The CDR3 runs 15 residues. Trimming cost V 5 bases and J 1 base; bases outside gene matches: 7. CDR1 is SGHVS, CDR2 FQNEAQ, per germline.

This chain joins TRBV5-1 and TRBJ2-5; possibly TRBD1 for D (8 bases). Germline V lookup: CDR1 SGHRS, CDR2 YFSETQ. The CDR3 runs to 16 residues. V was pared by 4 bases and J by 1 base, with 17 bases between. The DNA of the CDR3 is TGCGCCAGCAGCCCGGGGGGACAGGCTGCCCAAGAGACCCAGTACTTC. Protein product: CASSPGGQAAQETQYF.

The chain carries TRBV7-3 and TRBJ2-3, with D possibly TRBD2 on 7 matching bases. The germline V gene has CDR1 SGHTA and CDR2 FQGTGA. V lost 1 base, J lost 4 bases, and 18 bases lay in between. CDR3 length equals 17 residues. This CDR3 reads CASSLNGGALLPDTQYF. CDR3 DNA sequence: TGTGCCAGCAGCTTAAATGGGGGGGCCCTGCTTCCAGATACGCAGTATTTT.

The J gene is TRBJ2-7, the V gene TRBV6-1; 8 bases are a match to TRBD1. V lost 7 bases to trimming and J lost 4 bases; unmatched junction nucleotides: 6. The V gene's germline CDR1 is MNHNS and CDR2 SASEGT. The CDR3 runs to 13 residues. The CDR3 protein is CASKDRAGYEQYF. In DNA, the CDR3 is TGTGCCAGCAAGGACAGGGCGGGGTACGAGCAGTACTTC.

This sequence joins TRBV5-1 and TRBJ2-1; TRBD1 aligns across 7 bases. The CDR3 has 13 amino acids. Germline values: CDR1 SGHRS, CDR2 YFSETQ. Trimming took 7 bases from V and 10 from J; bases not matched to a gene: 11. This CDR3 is CASDRQGSGEQFF. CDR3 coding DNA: TGCGCCAGCGATAGACAGGGTTCAGGCGAGCAGTTCTTC.

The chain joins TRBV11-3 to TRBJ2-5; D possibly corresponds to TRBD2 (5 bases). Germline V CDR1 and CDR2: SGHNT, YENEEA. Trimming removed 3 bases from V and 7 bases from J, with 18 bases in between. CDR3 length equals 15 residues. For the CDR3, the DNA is TGTGCCAGCAGCTTGGACCCCCGGGATCTGGGGACCCAGTACTTC. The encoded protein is CASSLDPRDLGTQYF.

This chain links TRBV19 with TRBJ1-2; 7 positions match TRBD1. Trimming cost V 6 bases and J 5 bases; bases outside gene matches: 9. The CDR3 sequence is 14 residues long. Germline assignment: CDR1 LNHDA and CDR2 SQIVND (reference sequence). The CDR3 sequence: CASSYRDRLYGYTF. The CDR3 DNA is TGTGCCAGTAGCTACCGGGACAGACTTTATGGCTACACCTTC.

CDR3: CASSELDRGSYYEQYF. The CDR3, as DNA: TGTGCCAGCAGTGAATTGGACAGGGGGAGCTACTACGAGCAGTACTTC. The rearrangement uses TRBV25-1 and TRBJ2-7; 10 bases align to TRBD1. This CDR3 is built from 16 residues. The trim removed 1 base at V and 3 bases at J, leaving 6 bases unmatched. Germline V gives CDR1 MGHDK, CDR2 SYGVNS.

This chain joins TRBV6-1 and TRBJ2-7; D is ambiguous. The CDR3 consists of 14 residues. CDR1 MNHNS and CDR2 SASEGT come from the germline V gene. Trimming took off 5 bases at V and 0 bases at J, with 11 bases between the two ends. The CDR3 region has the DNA TGTGCCAGCAGTAAATCCTCCCCCTCCTACGAGCAGTACTTC. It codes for CASSKSSPSYEQYF.

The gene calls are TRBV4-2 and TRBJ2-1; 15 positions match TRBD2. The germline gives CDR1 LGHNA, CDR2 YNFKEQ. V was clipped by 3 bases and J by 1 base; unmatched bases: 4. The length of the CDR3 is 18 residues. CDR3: CASSHPGLAGGSYNEQFF. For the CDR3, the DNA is TGTGCCAGCAGCCATCCGGGACTAGCGGGAGGTTCCTACAATGAGCAGTTCTTC.

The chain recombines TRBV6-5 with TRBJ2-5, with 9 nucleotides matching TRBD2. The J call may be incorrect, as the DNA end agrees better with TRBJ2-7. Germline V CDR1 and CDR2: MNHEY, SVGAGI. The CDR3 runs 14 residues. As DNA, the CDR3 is TGTGCCAGCTCCCTGGCGGGGGGGCCTTACGAGCAGTACTTC. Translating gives CASSLAGGPYEQYF.

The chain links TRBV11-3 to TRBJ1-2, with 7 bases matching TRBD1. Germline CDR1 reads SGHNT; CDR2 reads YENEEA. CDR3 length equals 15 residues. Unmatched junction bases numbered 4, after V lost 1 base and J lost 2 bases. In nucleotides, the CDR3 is TGTGCCAGCAGCTTAGCGGCAGGGGGAAACTATGGCTACACCTTC. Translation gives CASSLAAGGNYGYTF.

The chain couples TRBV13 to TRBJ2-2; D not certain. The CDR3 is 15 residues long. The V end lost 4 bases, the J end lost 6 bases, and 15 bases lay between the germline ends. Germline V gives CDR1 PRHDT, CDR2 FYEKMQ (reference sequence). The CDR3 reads CASSSTSSVAGELFF. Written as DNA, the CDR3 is TGTGCCAGCAGCTCCACCTCTTCGGTGGCCGGGGAGCTGTTTTTT.

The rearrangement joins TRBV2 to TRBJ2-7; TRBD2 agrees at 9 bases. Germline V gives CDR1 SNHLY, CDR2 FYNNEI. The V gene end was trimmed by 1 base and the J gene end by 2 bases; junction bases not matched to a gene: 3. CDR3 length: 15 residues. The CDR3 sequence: CASSEGLAETYEQYF. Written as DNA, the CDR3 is TGTGCCAGCAGTGAAGGACTAGCGGAAACCTACGAGCAGTACTTC.

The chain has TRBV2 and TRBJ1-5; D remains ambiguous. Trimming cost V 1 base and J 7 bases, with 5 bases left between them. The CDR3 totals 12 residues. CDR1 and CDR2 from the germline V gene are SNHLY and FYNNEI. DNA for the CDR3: TGTGCCAGCAGTGAAGGGGCCCAGCCCCAGCATTTT. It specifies CASSEGAQPQHF.

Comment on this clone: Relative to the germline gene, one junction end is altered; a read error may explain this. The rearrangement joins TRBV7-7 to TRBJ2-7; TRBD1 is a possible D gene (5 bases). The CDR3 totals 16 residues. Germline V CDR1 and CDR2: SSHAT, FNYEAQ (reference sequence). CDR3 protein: CASSPLAAGYPYEQYF. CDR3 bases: TGTGCTAGCAGCCCTTTGGCCGCAGGGTACCCCTACGAGCAGTACTTC.

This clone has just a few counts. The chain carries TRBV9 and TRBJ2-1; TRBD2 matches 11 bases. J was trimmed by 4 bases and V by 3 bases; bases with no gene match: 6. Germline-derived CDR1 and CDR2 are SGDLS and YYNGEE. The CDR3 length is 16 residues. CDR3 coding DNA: TGTGCCAGCAGCGCCCCAACTAGCGGGGGTTACAATGAGCAGTTCTTC. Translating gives CASSAPTSGGYNEQFF. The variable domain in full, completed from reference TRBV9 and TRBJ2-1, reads DSGVTQTPKHLITATGQRVTLRCSPRSGDLSVYWYQQSLDQGLQFLIQYYNGEERAKGNILERFSAQQFPDLHSELNLSSLELGDSALYFCASSAPTSGGYNEQFFGPGTRLTVL.

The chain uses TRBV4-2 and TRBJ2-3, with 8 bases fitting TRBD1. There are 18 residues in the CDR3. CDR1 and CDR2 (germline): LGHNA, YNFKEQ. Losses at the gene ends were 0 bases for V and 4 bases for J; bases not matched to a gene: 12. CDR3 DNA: TGTGCCAGCAGCCAAGATCTGTGGACAGGGCCTGTCCCAGATACGCAGTATTTT. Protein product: CASSQDLWTGPVPDTQYF.

The CDR3: CASSLGGGEDRRHGYTF. The DNA for the CDR3 is TGTGCCAGCAGCTTAGGAGGGGGGGAGGATAGGAGACATGGCTACACCTTC. The genes are TRBV7-3 and TRBJ1-2, with D perhaps TRBD1 (6 bases). Germline V lookup: CDR1 SGHTA, CDR2 FQGTGA. V was cut by 2 bases and J by 6 bases, with 22 bases left in between. This CDR3 has 17 residues.

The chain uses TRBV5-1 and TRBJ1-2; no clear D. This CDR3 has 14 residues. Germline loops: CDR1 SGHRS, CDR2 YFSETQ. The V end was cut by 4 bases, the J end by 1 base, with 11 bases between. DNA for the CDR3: TGCGCCAGCAGCCCACCAGGTCTTAACTATGGCTACACCTTC. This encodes CASSPPGLNYGYTF. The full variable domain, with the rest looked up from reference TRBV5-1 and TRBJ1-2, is KAGVTQTPRYLIKTRGQQVTLSCSPISGHRSVSWYQQTPGQGLQFLFEYFSETQRNKGNFPGRFSGRQFSNSRSEMNVSTLELGDSALYLCASSPPGLNYGYTFGSGTRLTVV.

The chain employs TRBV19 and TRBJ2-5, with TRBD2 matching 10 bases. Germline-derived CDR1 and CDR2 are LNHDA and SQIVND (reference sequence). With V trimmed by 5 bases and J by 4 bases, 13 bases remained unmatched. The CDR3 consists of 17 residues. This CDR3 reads CASSPHSGGASGETQYF. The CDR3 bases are TGTGCCAGTAGTCCGCACAGCGGGGGGGCCTCAGGAGAGACCCAGTACTTC.

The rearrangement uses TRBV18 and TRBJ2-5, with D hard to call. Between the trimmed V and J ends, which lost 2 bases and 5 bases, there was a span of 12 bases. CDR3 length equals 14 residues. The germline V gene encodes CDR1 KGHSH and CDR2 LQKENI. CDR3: CASSPSRKSETQYF. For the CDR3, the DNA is TGTGCCAGCTCACCATCTAGAAAATCTGAGACCCAGTACTTC.

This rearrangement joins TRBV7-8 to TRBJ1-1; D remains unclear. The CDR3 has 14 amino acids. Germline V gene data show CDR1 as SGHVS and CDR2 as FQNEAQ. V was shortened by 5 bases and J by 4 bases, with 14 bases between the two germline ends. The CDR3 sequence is CASSNRRGGTEAFF. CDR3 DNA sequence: TGTGCCAGCAGCAACCGTCGGGGAGGCACTGAAGCTTTCTTT.

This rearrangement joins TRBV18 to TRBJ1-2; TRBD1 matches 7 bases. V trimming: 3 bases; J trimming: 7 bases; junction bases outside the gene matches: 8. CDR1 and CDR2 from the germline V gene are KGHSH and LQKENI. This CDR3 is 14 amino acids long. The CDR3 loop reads CASSPDRDGVGYTF. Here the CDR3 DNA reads TGTGCCAGCTCACCCGACAGGGATGGGGTTGGCTACACCTTC. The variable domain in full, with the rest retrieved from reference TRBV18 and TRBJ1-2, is NAGVMQNPRHLVRRRGQEARLRCSPMKGHSHVYWYRQLPEEGLKFMVYLQKENIIDESGMPKERFSAEFPKEGPSILRIQQVVRGDSAAYFCASSPDRDGVGYTFGSGTRLTVV.